This TCR beta chain derives from a study of identical twins. In this sample, this clonotype turned up a few times. TCRdb reprocessed the 5' RACE reads via MiXCR and lists one record per CDR3 protein. Of approximately 500,000 distinct CDR3 sequences in the sample, approximately 24% were seen once. Looked up from germline, CDR1 is SGHRS and CDR2 is YFSETQ. Trimming cost V 2 bases and J 3 bases; bases outside gene matches: 9. The CDR3 is 16 amino acids. The sample was also reused in another study, on T cells expressing NK-cell markers. This second study says: Among several donors, these clonotypes also ranked first in the CD3+CD56-NKG2C+ fraction.

The chain employs TRBV5-1 and TRBJ2-5; 8 bases agree with TRBD1. The source of this sequence is a woman between 18 and 30 years old in good health. Specimen: CD4+ T cells sorted from blood. The CDR3 reads CASSLWLQGAKETQYF. The CDR3 DNA follows: TGCGCCAGCAGCTTATGGTTGCAGGGGGCGAAAGAGACCCAGTACTTC.